Listed here are 21 T cell receptor beta chains from one sample, sequenced in a study of blood T cell repertoires in COVID-19. Sequencing was performed with immunoSEQ multiplex PCR; in TCRdb, only in-frame clones are kept and a portion is missing. The sample shows 140,000 or so clones, more than 75% of them seen only once. The source material was peripheral blood. The receptors shown here come from a man aged 50 or older who had recovered from COVID-19.

The chain has TRBV5-1 and TRBJ2-5, with a tentative D call TRBD2 (7 bases). This CDR3 contains 15 residues. From germline, CDR1 is SGHRS and CDR2 YFSETQ. V was trimmed by 1 base and J by 2 bases, leaving 12 bases between them. The CDR3 nucleotides read TGCGCCAGCAGCTTGTACGCGGGGGCACAAGAGACCCAGTACTTC. It codes for CASSLYAGAQETQYF.

This clone was seen only once. The gene calls are TRBV6-2 or TRBV6-3 and TRBJ1-1; D gene unclear. CDR3 length equals 15 residues. The V end was cut by 5 bases, the J end by 5 bases, with 18 bases between. The germline V gene encodes CDR1 MNHEY and CDR2 SVGEGT. The CDR3 loop is CASSTMEGRGTEAFF. The CDR3 nucleotides read TGTGCCAGCAGTACGATGGAGGGAAGAGGGACTGAAGCTTTCTTT.

J is TRBJ2-3 and V is TRBV9; 11 bases fit TRBD2. J gave up 0 bases and V 5 bases, and 2 bases lay outside the gene matches. There are 15 residues in the CDR3. CDR1 and CDR2 from the germline V gene are SGDLS and YYNGEE. The DNA for the CDR3 is TGTGCCAGCAGACTAGCGGGGGATAGCACAGATACGCAGTATTTT. Translating it yields CASRLAGDSTDTQYF.

The chain is built from TRBV6-5 and TRBJ2-1; D call uncertain. The CDR3 loop spans 14 amino acids. Germline V gene lookup returns CDR1 MNHEY and CDR2 SVGAGI. V was pared by 2 bases and J by 6 bases, with 11 bases between. The CDR3 DNA reads as TGTGCCAGCAGTTACCTTGGGCAGCCCAATGAGCAGTTCTTC. Encoded protein: CASSYLGQPNEQFF.

The V gene is TRBV19, the J gene TRBJ1-2; 9 positions match TRBD1. CDR1 is LNHDA, CDR2 SQIVND, per germline (reference sequence). The junction had 4 bases not matched to a gene; V was cut back by 3 bases and J by 5 bases. This CDR3 has 14 residues. The CDR3 loop reads CASSMRGTGYGYTF. The CDR3 DNA is TGTGCCAGTAGTATGAGAGGGACAGGGTATGGCTACACCTTC.

The rearrangement uses TRBV18 and TRBJ2-2; 7 bases fit TRBD2. From germline, CDR1 is KGHSH and CDR2 LQKENI. The V and J ends lost 1 base and 0 bases, in that order; junction bases with no gene match: 5. This CDR3 contains 17 residues. The CDR3 DNA follows: TGTGCCAGCTCACCACAGCCCGGGGGGACGAACACCGGGGAGCTGTTTTTT. It translates to CASSPQPGGTNTGELFF.

The V and J genes are TRBV6-5 and TRBJ1-6; D may be TRBD1 (6 bases). Per germline, CDR1 MNHEY and CDR2 SVGAGI. With 8 bases removed from V and 8 bases from J, the gap between germline ends came to 19 bases. This CDR3 spans 15 amino acids. DNA of the CDR3: TGTGCCAGCGGAAGAACCGGGACAAGCGATTCACCCCTCCACTTT. Translated, it gives CASGRTGTSDSPLHF.

The CDR3 sequence is CASSFGTNTEAFF. CDR3 DNA sequence: TGTGCCAGCAGTTTTGGGACAAACACTGAAGCTTTCTTT. The chain recombines TRBV14 with TRBJ1-1; a possible D gene is TRBD1 (6 bases). Germline V gene sequence: CDR1 SGHDN, CDR2 FVKESK. Trimming removed 6 bases at V and 2 bases at J, with 10 bases between. There are 13 residues in the CDR3.

This chain connects TRBV21-1 to TRBJ1-1; the table names TRBD1, a call not compared with the DNA. TRBV21-1 is designated a pseudogene. The CDR3 has 15 amino acids. The CDR3 protein is CASLLGTGLNTEAFF. The CDR3 DNA reads TGTGCCAGCTTATTGGGGACAGGGTTAAACACTGAAGCTTTCTTT.

The gene calls are TRBV5-6 and TRBJ1-1; D unclear. Germline V gene data show CDR1 as SGHDT and CDR2 as YYEEEE. This CDR3 has 14 amino acids. With 0 bases removed from V and 0 bases from J, the gap between germline ends came to 6 bases. CDR3 amino acids: CASSLGVVNTEAFF. The CDR3 nucleotides are TGTGCCAGCAGCTTGGGAGTGGTGAACACTGAAGCTTTCTTT.

The V and J genes are TRBV6-2 or TRBV6-3 and TRBJ1-4, with TRBD1 as a possible D gene (6 bases). Per the germline V gene, CDR1 is MNHEY and CDR2 is SVGEGT. This CDR3 has 14 amino acids. Trimming took off 4 bases at V and 1 base at J, with 7 bases between the two ends. The CDR3 loop is CASSSRGTNEKLFF. The CDR3 nucleotides are TGTGCCAGCAGTTCCAGGGGAACTAATGAAAAACTGTTTTTT.

This rearrangement joins TRBV19 to TRBJ1-5; TRBD1 might be the D (5 bases). The CDR3 consists of 14 residues. V lost 9 bases and J 6 bases, leaving 18 bases between the germline ends. Germline assignment: CDR1 LNHDA and CDR2 SQIVND (reference sequence). In DNA form, the CDR3 reads TGTGCCAGCGAAAGGGGAATGGGGGGTCAGCCCCAGCATTTT. Translation: CASERGMGGQPQHF.

This chain joins TRBV9 and TRBJ1-5, with D unresolved. Germline assignment: CDR1 SGDLS and CDR2 YYNGEE. Trimming took off 0 bases at V and 0 bases at J, with 4 bases between the two ends. The length of the CDR3 is 14 residues. The chain's CDR3 is CASSVDGSNQPQHF. The CDR3 nucleotides are TGTGCCAGCAGCGTAGACGGTAGCAATCAGCCCCAGCATTTT.

The CDR3 sequence: CASSYSTFPGTGELFF. DNA for the CDR3: TGTGCCAGCAGTTACTCGACGTTTCCGGGCACCGGGGAGCTGTTTTTT. The chain employs TRBV6-5 and TRBJ2-2; no clear D gene. Germline-derived CDR1 and CDR2 are MNHEY and SVGAGI. The CDR3 extends over 16 amino acids. The V end was cut by 0 bases, the J end by 4 bases, with 12 bases between.

J is TRBJ2-6 and V is TRBV11-2; D not resolved. CDR1 and CDR2 from the germline V gene are SGHAT and FQNNGV. V shed 4 bases and J shed 2 bases, with 6 bases lying between them. The CDR3 is 14 amino acids. The CDR3 DNA is TGTGCCAGCAGCTCGGTCGCTGGGGCCAACGTCCTGACTTTC. This translates into CASSSVAGANVLTF.

This chain connects TRBV19 to TRBJ2-6, with D perhaps matching TRBD1 (5 bases). The CDR3 covers 16 residues. The germline V gene encodes CDR1 LNHDA and CDR2 SQIVND (reference sequence). Trimming shortened V by 3 bases and J by 2 bases, and 11 bases separated the two germline ends. CDR3 DNA sequence: TGTGCCAGTAGTATTGACAGCTCTCCTGGGGCCAACGTCCTGACTTTC. Its translation is CASSIDSSPGANVLTF.

The rearrangement joins TRBV20-1 to TRBJ2-5; possible D gene TRBD1, 5 bases. CDR1 and CDR2 from the germline V gene are DFQATT and SNEGSKA (reference sequence). V was clipped by 7 bases and J by 9 bases, with 15 bases between them. The CDR3 is made up of 11 amino acids. The CDR3 here is CSGRTEGAQYF. CDR3 DNA sequence: TGCAGTGGCCGGACGGAAGGGGCCCAGTACTTC.

The chain employs TRBV7-2 and TRBJ2-7, with no clear D. V was shortened by 2 bases and J by 3 bases, with 8 bases between the two germline ends. Germline V lookup: CDR1 SGHTA, CDR2 FQGNSA. The CDR3 is 13 residues long. The CDR3 DNA follows: TGTGCCAGCAGCTTAACGGTCCTCTACGAGCAGTACTTC. Amino acids: CASSLTVLYEQYF.

V is TRBV9 and J is TRBJ1-5; no firm D call. Between the trimmed V and J ends, which lost 1 base and 4 bases, there was a span of 6 bases. The CDR3 runs to 13 residues. Germline V lookup: CDR1 SGDLS, CDR2 YYNGEE. The CDR3 DNA reads TGTGCCAGCAGCGTACGCGAAAATCAGCCCCAGCATTTT. The encoded protein is CASSVRENQPQHF.

V gene TRBV19 combines with J gene TRBJ1-6; 9 bases fit TRBD1. Trimming cost V 5 bases and J 2 bases; bases outside gene matches: 10. Germline CDR1 and CDR2: LNHDA and SQIVND (reference sequence). The CDR3 is made up of 18 amino acids. CDR3 region: CASSVTGTGSPYNSPLHF. CDR3 nucleotides: TGTGCCAGTAGTGTTACCGGGACAGGGAGTCCCTATAATTCACCCCTCCACTTT.

The chain uses TRBV10-2 and TRBJ2-1; 13 positions agree with TRBD2. Trimming cost V 7 bases and J 12 bases; bases outside gene matches: 12. This CDR3 spans 15 amino acids. Germline V lookup: CDR1 WSHSY, CDR2 SAAADI. The CDR3 DNA sequence: TGCGCCAGCACCGCCACTAGCGGGGGGGGACTGGGGCAGTTCTTC. As protein: CASTATSGGGLGQFF.